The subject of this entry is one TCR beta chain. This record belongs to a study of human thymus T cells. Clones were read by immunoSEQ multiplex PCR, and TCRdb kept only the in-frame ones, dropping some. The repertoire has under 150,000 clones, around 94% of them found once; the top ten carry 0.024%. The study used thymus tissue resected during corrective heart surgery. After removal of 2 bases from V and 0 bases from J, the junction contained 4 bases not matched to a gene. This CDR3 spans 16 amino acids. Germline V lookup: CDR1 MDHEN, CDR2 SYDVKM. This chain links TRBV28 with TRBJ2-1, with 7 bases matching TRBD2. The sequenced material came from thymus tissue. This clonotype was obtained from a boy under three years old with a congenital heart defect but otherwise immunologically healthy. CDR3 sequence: CASSLMRGSSYNEQFF. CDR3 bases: TGTGCCAGCAGTTTAATGCGGGGGAGCTCCTACAATGAGCAGTTCTTC.